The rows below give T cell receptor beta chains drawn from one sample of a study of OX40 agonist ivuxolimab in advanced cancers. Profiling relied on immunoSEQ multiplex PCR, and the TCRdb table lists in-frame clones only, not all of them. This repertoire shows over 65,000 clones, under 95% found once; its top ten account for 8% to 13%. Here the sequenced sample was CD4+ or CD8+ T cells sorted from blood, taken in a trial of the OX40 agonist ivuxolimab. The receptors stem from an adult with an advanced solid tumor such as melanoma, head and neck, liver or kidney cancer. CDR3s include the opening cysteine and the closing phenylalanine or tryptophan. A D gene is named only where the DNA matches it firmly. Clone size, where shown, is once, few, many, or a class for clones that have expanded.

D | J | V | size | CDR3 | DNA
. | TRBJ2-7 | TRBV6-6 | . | CASSYGETVGHEQYF | TGTGCCAGCAGTTACGGAGAAACAGTGGGACACGAGCAGTACTTC
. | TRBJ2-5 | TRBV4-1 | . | CASSQLSRGQETQYF | TGCGCCAGCAGCCAACTGTCTCGGGGGCAAGAGACCCAGTACTTC
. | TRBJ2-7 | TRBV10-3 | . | CAIGAGLSYEQYF | TGTGCCATCGGAGCAGGGCTCTCCTACGAGCAGTACTTC
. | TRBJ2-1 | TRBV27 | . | CASSPGGGPAASYNEQFF | TGTGCCAGCAGTCCCGGAGGGGGCCCAGCCGCCTCCTACAATGAGCAGTTCTTC
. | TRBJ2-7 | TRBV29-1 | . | CSVVGAGRVYEQYF | TGCAGCGTTGTTGGGGCAGGGAGAGTCTACGAGCAGTACTTC
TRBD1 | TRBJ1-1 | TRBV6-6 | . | CASSYPLRDRATEAFF | TGTGCCAGCAGTTACCCCCTCCGGGACAGGGCCACTGAAGCTTTCTTT
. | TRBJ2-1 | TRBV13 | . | CASRLGLDNNEQFF | TGTGCCAGCAGGTTGGGACTCGACAACAATGAGCAGTTCTTC
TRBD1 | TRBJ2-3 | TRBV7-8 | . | CASSLGTGRTDTQYF | TGTGCCAGCAGCTTAGGGACAGGGCGGACAGATACGCAGTATTTT
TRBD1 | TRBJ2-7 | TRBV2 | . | CARGLGTGGYEQYF | TGTGCCAGGGGGCTCGGGACAGGGGGCTACGAGCAGTACTTC
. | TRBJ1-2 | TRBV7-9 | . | CASSLDGYTF | TGTGCCAGCAGCTTAGATGGCTACACCTTC
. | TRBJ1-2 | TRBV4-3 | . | CASSQAFQWTAQGYTF | TGCGCCAGCAGCCAAGCCTTCCAATGGACAGCTCAAGGCTACACCTTC
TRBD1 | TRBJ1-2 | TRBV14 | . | CASSHRTGAYGYTF | TGTGCCAGCAGCCACCGGACAGGAGCCTATGGCTACACCTTC
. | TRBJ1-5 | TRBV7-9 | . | CASSLAAWNQPQHF | TGTGCCAGCAGCTTAGCGGCGTGGAATCAGCCCCAGCATTTT
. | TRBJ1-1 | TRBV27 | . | CASSSTGRWTEAFF | TGTGCCAGCAGTTCCACGGGAAGGTGGACTGAAGCTTTCTTT
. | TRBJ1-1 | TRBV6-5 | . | CASSYSEGPNTEAFF | TGTGCCAGCAGTTACTCTGAGGGTCCCAACACTGAAGCTTTCTTT
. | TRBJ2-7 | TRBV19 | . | CASSPGYEQYF | TGTGCCAGTAGTCCGGGCTACGAGCAGTACTTC
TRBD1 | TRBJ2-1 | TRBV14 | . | CASSRDRGNEQFF | TGTGCCAGCAGCCGGGACAGGGGCAATGAGCAGTTCTTC
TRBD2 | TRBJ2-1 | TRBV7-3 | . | CASSVNGGSYEQFF | TGTGCCAGCAGCGTAAACGGGGGGTCTTATGAGCAGTTCTTC
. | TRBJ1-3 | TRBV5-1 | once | CASSLIGPSGNTIYF | TGCGCCAGCAGCTTGATAGGCCCCTCTGGAAACACCATATATTTT
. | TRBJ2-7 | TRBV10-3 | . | CAISESVPPFSSYEQYF | TGTGCCATCAGTGAGTCGGTCCCTCCCTTCAGCTCCTACGAGCAGTACTTC
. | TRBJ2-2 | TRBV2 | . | CASYSTGELFF | TGTGCCAGCTACAGCACCGGGGAGCTGTTTTTT
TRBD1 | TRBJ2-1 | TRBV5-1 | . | CASSPEVGTGDNEQFF | TGCGCCAGCAGCCCGGAGGTCGGGACAGGAGACAATGAGCAGTTCTTC
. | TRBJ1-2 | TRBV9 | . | CASSGRDGNYGYTF | TGTGCCAGCAGCGGCCGGGACGGGAACTATGGCTACACCTTC
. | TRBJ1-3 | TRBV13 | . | CASSLSVGGLNTIYF | TGTGCCAGCAGCTTATCGGTCGGGGGGCTAAACACCATATATTTT